Below are 23 T cell receptor beta chains sequenced from a single sample in a study of OX40 agonist ivuxolimab in advanced cancers. The table came from immunoSEQ multiplex PCR; TCRdb's copy has only in-frame clones and leaves some out. The repertoire holds fewer than 85,000 clones, with around 80% as singletons. Sequenced material: CD4+ or CD8+ T cells sorted from blood, taken in a trial of the OX40 agonist ivuxolimab. The receptor set was obtained from an adult with an advanced solid tumor such as melanoma, head and neck, liver or kidney cancer.

The chain is built from TRBV12-5 and TRBJ2-1; D not certain. The CDR3 spans 15 residues. Per the germline V gene, CDR1 is LGHNT and CDR2 is FRNRAP. Trimming stripped 5 bases from V and 0 bases from J, with 11 bases between. The DNA for the CDR3 is TGTGCTAGTGGTACCGGCCAGAGCTCCTACAATGAGCAGTTCTTC. Translating gives CASGTGQSSYNEQFF. The whole variable domain, filled in from reference TRBV12-5 and TRBJ2-1, reads DARVTQTPRHKVTEMGQEVTMRCQPILGHNTVFWYRQTMMQGLELLAYFRNRAPLDDSGMPKDRFSAEMPDATLATLKIQPSEPRDSAVYFCASGTGQSSYNEQFFGPGTRLTVL.

This clone appeared once. The gene calls are TRBV7-9 and TRBJ2-7, with D perhaps assigned TRBD1 or TRBD2 (5 bases each). Trimming took 8 bases from V and 6 from J, leaving 14 bases between them. The CDR3 consists of 12 residues. Per germline, CDR1 SEHNR and CDR2 FQNEAQ (reference sequence). Here the CDR3 reads CASQNRLAEQYF. CDR3 DNA sequence: TGTGCCAGCCAGAACAGGCTAGCCGAGCAGTACTTC.

The rearrangement uses TRBV2 and TRBJ2-2; the D is unclear. Germline V gives CDR1 SNHLY, CDR2 FYNNEI. Trimming took off 4 bases at V and 4 bases at J, with 7 bases between the two ends. This CDR3 comprises 13 residues. The CDR3 spells CASSAVATGELFF. The CDR3, as DNA: TGTGCCAGCAGTGCCGTTGCCACCGGGGAGCTGTTTTTT.

This clone was detected only a few times. Here the CDR3 reads CAWSVSPGELFF. In DNA form, the CDR3 reads TGTGCCTGGAGTGTGTCTCCCGGGGAGCTGTTTTTT. The gene calls are TRBV30 and TRBJ2-2; D gene unclear. CDR1 and CDR2 from the germline V gene are GTSNPN and SVGIG (reference sequence). The CDR3 has 12 amino acids. V was pared by 0 bases and J by 6 bases, with 5 bases between.

The V gene is TRBV6-6, the J gene TRBJ1-1; 8 bases are a match to TRBD1. The CDR3 runs 15 residues. V shed 6 bases and J 3 bases; nucleotides not matched to a gene: 9. CDR1 is MNHNY and CDR2 is SVGAGI in the germline V gene (reference sequence). For the CDR3, the DNA is TGTGCCAGCAGGCCCATAGGACAGGGAGACACTGAAGCTTTCTTT. This codes for CASRPIGQGDTEAFF.

The J gene is TRBJ2-5, the V gene TRBV6-5, with TRBD2 identical over 10 bases. The CDR3 contains 15 residues. J gave up 7 bases and V 4 bases, and 9 bases lay outside the gene matches. Germline assignment: CDR1 MNHEY and CDR2 SVGAGI. The CDR3 coding sequence is TGTGCCAGCAGTTCCGGGCTAGCGGGAGTCGGGACCCAGTACTTC. It translates to CASSSGLAGVGTQYF.

The V and J genes are TRBV7-9 and TRBJ2-1; 7 nucleotides line up with TRBD2. The CDR3 has 17 amino acids. The germline V gene has CDR1 SEHNR and CDR2 FQNEAQ (reference sequence). The V segment lost 5 bases and the J segment 4 bases; nucleotides outside the gene matches: 14. The CDR3 DNA follows: TGTGCCAGCAGCCGAAGCCGAGCGGGAACGGTGTACAATGAGCAGTTCTTC. This translates into CASSRSRAGTVYNEQFF.

The J gene is TRBJ1-1, the V gene TRBV27; D is perhaps TRBD1 (5 bases). Looked up from germline, CDR1 is MNHEY and CDR2 is SMNVEV (reference sequence). This CDR3 is 14 amino acids long. Trimming pared 3 bases from V and 11 bases from J, leaving 19 bases between. Here the CDR3 DNA reads TGTGCCAGCAGTTTGTCCAACTTTCAGGGCCCGGCTTTCTTT. Translation gives CASSLSNFQGPAFF.

V is TRBV6-1 and J is TRBJ1-1, with TRBD1 matching over 10 bases. Losses at the gene ends were 6 bases for V and 3 bases for J; bases not matched to a gene: 7. Germline V lookup: CDR1 MNHNS, CDR2 SASEGT. This CDR3 has 15 amino acids. The CDR3: CASRRQGAMDTEAFF. The CDR3 DNA is TGTGCCAGCAGAAGACAGGGGGCCATGGACACTGAAGCTTTCTTT.

Turning to this clone: At one end the junction does not follow the germline gene, possibly because of a read error. This same CDR3 is encoded by further DNA sequences in the sample. The chain links TRBV18 to TRBJ1-1; D gene ambiguous. The CDR3 covers 15 residues. Germline lookup yields CDR1 KGHSH and CDR2 LQKENI. CDR3 amino acids: CASSPLGTVNTEAFF. In DNA form, the CDR3 reads TGTGCCAGCTCACCACTGGGCACCGTGAACACTGAGGCTTTCTTT.

V and J are TRBV5-1 and TRBJ1-2, with D uncertain. The CDR3 is made up of 13 amino acids. Per the germline V gene, CDR1 is SGHRS and CDR2 is YFSETQ. Trimming removed 4 bases from V and 5 bases from J, with 12 bases in between. In DNA, the CDR3 is TGCGCCAGCAGCCCGGAAGCCAGTTATGGCTACACCTTC. As protein: CASSPEASYGYTF. The entire variable domain, with the rest obtained from reference TRBV5-1 and TRBJ1-2, is as follows: KAGVTQTPRYLIKTRGQQVTLSCSPISGHRSVSWYQQTPGQGLQFLFEYFSETQRNKGNFPGRFSGRQFSNSRSEMNVSTLELGDSALYLCASSPEASYGYTFGSGTRLTVV.

The chain uses TRBV9 and TRBJ2-5; 14 bases fit TRBD2. J gave up 0 bases and V 1 base, and 11 bases lay outside the gene matches. This CDR3 is built from 20 residues. Germline V gene lookup returns CDR1 SGDLS and CDR2 YYNGEE. CDR3 sequence: CASSVSFPGLAGEYQETQYF. The CDR3 DNA follows: TGTGCCAGCAGCGTATCTTTTCCGGGACTAGCGGGGGAGTACCAAGAGACCCAGTACTTC.

The rearrangement joins TRBV4-1 to TRBJ2-3, with TRBD2 as a possible D gene (5 bases). From germline, CDR1 is MGHRA and CDR2 YSYEKL. Trimming removed 4 bases at V and 4 bases at J, with 9 bases between. The CDR3 sequence is 13 residues long. The CDR3 DNA sequence: TGCGCCAGCAGCCTTCGAGGGTCAGATACGCAGTATTTT. This codes for CASSLRGSDTQYF.

The V and J genes are TRBV5-6 and TRBJ2-5; the match to TRBD1 covers 8 bases. Gene TRBJ2-7 matches the end of the DNA better, so the J call may be wrong. CDR1 is SGHDT, CDR2 YYEEEE, per germline. This CDR3 comprises 15 residues. Here the CDR3 DNA reads TGTGCCAGCAGCCCTGGGACAGGCCTCTTCTACGAGCAGTACTTC. This gives the protein CASSPGTGLFYEQYF.

The chain has TRBV28 and TRBJ1-1, with D perhaps TRBD1 (5 bases). The germline gives CDR1 MDHEN, CDR2 SYDVKM. CDR3 size: 12 residues. V was pared by 4 bases and J by 5 bases, with 8 bases between. CDR3 nucleotide sequence: TGTGCCAGCAGTTCAGGGTTGACTGAAGCTTTCTTT. It specifies CASSSGLTEAFF.

This clone was picked up a small number of times. A read error may account for a junction end that differs from germline. V gene TRBV4-1 combines with J gene TRBJ2-1; perhaps TRBD2 as D (5 bases). Germline V lookup: CDR1 MGHRA, CDR2 YSYEKL. The CDR3 has 14 residues. For the CDR3, the DNA is TGCGCCAGCAGCCAAGAAAGGGAGAGTGTTGAGGAGTTCTTC. Translating it yields CASSQERESVEEFF.

The chain uses TRBV12-5 and TRBJ2-1; TRBD2 matches at 14 bases. CDR3 length: 18 residues. With V trimmed by 6 bases and J by 2 bases, 9 bases remained unmatched. CDR1 is LGHNT, CDR2 FRNRAP, per germline. CDR3 sequence (DNA): TGTGCTAGTGGGGACCCGGGACTAGCGGGGGACCCCTACAATGAGCAGTTCTTC. Its translation is CASGDPGLAGDPYNEQFF.

This rearrangement joins TRBV6-5 to TRBJ2-7; tentatively, D is TRBD2 (6 bases). The CDR3 covers 15 residues. Germline CDR1 MNHEY, CDR2 SVGAGI. The V end was cut by 4 bases, the J end by 0 bases, with 13 bases between. The CDR3: CASSSSGGLSYEQYF. The CDR3 bases are TGTGCCAGCAGTTCCAGTGGGGGACTCTCCTACGAGCAGTACTTC.

This clone was observed a handful of times. The chain employs TRBV6-6 and TRBJ2-3; D not certain. The CDR3 runs 14 residues. CDR1 and CDR2 from the germline V gene are MNHNY and SVGAGI (reference sequence). V gave up 2 bases and J gave up 1 base, with 7 bases separating them. The CDR3 nucleotides read TGTGCCAGCAGTTACCAGTGGGGCACAGATACGCAGTATTTT. It encodes CASSYQWGTDTQYF.

The chain is built from TRBV5-4 and TRBJ2-5, with 10 bases that match TRBD2. CDR1 and CDR2 from the germline V gene are SGHNT and YYREEE (reference sequence). Trimming cost V 1 base and J 5 bases; bases outside gene matches: 11. The CDR3 has 17 residues. The CDR3 sequence is CASSLFLEAGGLETQYF. In DNA, the CDR3 is TGTGCCAGCAGCTTGTTTTTAGAAGCGGGGGGGCTTGAGACCCAGTACTTC.

Here the CDR3 DNA reads TGTGCCAGTAGTGTAGGTCGGGGGAACACTGAAGCTTTCTTT. This translates into CASSVGRGNTEAFF. The gene calls are TRBV19 and TRBJ1-1, with D unclear. CDR3 size: 14 residues. The ends were cut back, 5 bases at V and 1 base at J, with 11 bases in the middle. CDR1 is LNHDA and CDR2 is SQIVND in the germline V gene (reference sequence).

The chain carries TRBV7-9 and TRBJ1-5, with 9 bases identical to TRBD1. The CDR3 contains 15 residues. V gave up 5 bases and J gave up 2 bases; unmatched junction bases: 4. Looked up from germline, CDR1 is SEHNR and CDR2 is FQNEAQ (reference sequence). The CDR3 loop is CASSAQGAGNQPQHF. The CDR3 DNA follows: TGTGCCAGCAGCGCACAGGGGGCGGGCAATCAGCCCCAGCATTTT.

V is TRBV5-1 and J is TRBJ2-7, with D perhaps assigned TRBD1 or TRBD2 (5 bases each). Germline-derived CDR1 and CDR2 are SGHRS and YFSETQ. V lost 4 bases and J lost 3, with 8 bases in between. The CDR3 covers 12 residues. CDR3 DNA: TGCGCCAGCAGCAGGGACCACTACGAGCAGTACTTC. Protein product: CASSRDHYEQYF.